Each of the 27 T cell receptor beta chains below was sequenced from the same sample in a study of technical replicates of blood from several donors. Assay used: immunoSEQ multiplex PCR; TCRdb lists only in-frame clones, some missing. The top ten clones hold around 0.41% of a sample with under 85,000 clones, roughly 92% of them seen once. The sample taken for sequencing was T cells isolated from PBMCs. Source of these receptors: a human donor in good health.

The DNA of the CDR3 is TGTGCCAGCTCACCACCGGGGGCCTTGGGTGAGCAGTTCTTC. It encodes CASSPPGALGEQFF. The chain joins TRBV18 to TRBJ2-1, with D perhaps TRBD1 (6 bases). CDR1 KGHSH and CDR2 LQKENI come from the germline V gene. Trimming took 0 bases from V and 9 from J, leaving 12 bases between them. The CDR3 spans 14 residues.

The rearrangement uses TRBV6-5 and TRBJ1-2; 10 bases agree with TRBD1. The germline V gene encodes CDR1 MNHEY and CDR2 SVGAGI. The CDR3 totals 13 residues. Trimming cost V 2 bases and J 7 bases; bases outside gene matches: 1. For the CDR3, the DNA is TGTGCCAGCAGTTACAGGACAGGGGGTGGCTACACCTTC. It translates to CASSYRTGGGYTF.

The rearrangement links TRBV30 to TRBJ2-7; D gene unclear. The germline gives CDR1 GTSNPN, CDR2 SVGIG (reference sequence). Trimming took 0 bases from V and 5 from J, leaving 11 bases between them. The CDR3 contains 13 residues. For the CDR3, the DNA is TGTGCCTGGAGTGTAATCAGCGCAGACGAGCAGTACTTC. Translated, it gives CAWSVISADEQYF.

The rearrangement joins TRBV2 to TRBJ2-1; 7 bases line up with TRBD2. CDR1 is SNHLY, CDR2 FYNNEI, per germline. CDR3 length: 14 amino acids. The trim removed 4 bases at V and 4 bases at J, leaving 4 bases unmatched. This CDR3 is CASSVWEGYNEQFF. The CDR3 DNA follows: TGTGCCAGCAGTGTGTGGGAGGGTTACAATGAGCAGTTCTTC.

The chain couples TRBV10-2 to TRBJ2-7; 8 nucleotides line up with TRBD2. This CDR3 is 13 amino acids long. V gave up 7 bases and J gave up 6 bases; unmatched junction bases: 8. Germline loops: CDR1 WSHSY, CDR2 SAAADI. CDR3 coding DNA: TGCGCCAGCACCGCTGGACTAGCCGGCGAGCAGTACTTC. This translates into CASTAGLAGEQYF.

The chain carries TRBV5-1 and TRBJ2-7; weak D call: TRBD1 (6 bases). This CDR3 has 16 residues. Per germline, CDR1 SGHRS and CDR2 YFSETQ. V dropped 3 bases and J dropped 0 bases, with 16 bases sitting between them. CDR3 DNA: TGCGCCAGCAGCTGGCCCCAGGGGTCATCCTCCTACGAGCAGTACTTC. It specifies CASSWPQGSSSYEQYF.

The DNA for the CDR3 is TGTGCCTTAGGAGGGGGGGCCGAAGCTTTCTTT. Protein: CALGGGAEAFF. The chain employs TRBV6-5 and TRBJ1-1, with D possibly matching TRBD1 (6 bases). The CDR3 covers 11 residues. V was pared by 11 bases and J by 8 bases, with 15 bases between. The germline CDR1 and CDR2 sequences are MNHEY and SVGAGI.

The chain joins TRBV6-6 to TRBJ2-5; D is possibly TRBD1 (5 bases). The germline V and J ends were trimmed by 2 bases and 3 bases, with 7 bases remaining between them. The CDR3 sequence is 13 residues long. Germline assignment: CDR1 MNHNY and CDR2 SVGAGI (reference sequence). The CDR3 is CASSYRGEETQYF. The CDR3 region has the DNA TGTGCCAGCAGTTACAGGGGCGAAGAGACCCAGTACTTC.

DNA of the CDR3: TGTGCCACCAATGGCCGCGGGGGGGTCGAAAATGAAAAACTGTTTTTT. It is translated as CATNGRGGVENEKLFF. V and J are TRBV28 and TRBJ1-4; the D gene is possibly TRBD1 (5 bases). Germline-derived CDR1 and CDR2 are MDHEN and SYDVKM. This CDR3 is 16 amino acids long. The V and J ends lost 10 bases and 5 bases respectively, with 23 bases between them.

The chain employs TRBV6-1 and TRBJ1-4, with D hard to call. Germline V CDR1 and CDR2: MNHNS, SASEGT. Trimming pared 2 bases from V and 8 bases from J, leaving 21 bases between. The CDR3 sequence is 17 residues long. The CDR3: CASSEYSVMLGKEKLFF. CDR3 bases: TGTGCCAGCAGTGAATATTCCGTAATGTTGGGCAAAGAAAAACTGTTTTTT.

This chain links TRBV18 with TRBJ1-1; TRBD1 might be the D (5 bases). Germline loops: CDR1 KGHSH, CDR2 LQKENI. Trimming removed 6 bases at V and 1 base at J, with 12 bases between. There are 14 residues in the CDR3. Here the CDR3 reads CASSPKTGNTEAFF. CDR3 nucleotide sequence: TGTGCCAGCTCCCCGAAAACAGGGAACACTGAAGCTTTCTTT.

This chain connects TRBV6-5 to TRBJ1-2, with D uncertain. Germline V gene lookup returns CDR1 MNHEY and CDR2 SVGAGI. This CDR3 region has 14 residues. V was pared by 0 bases and J by 4 bases, with 9 bases between. The CDR3 DNA is TGTGCCAGCAGTTACTCAGAGGGAGCCTATGGCTACACCTTC. Protein: CASSYSEGAYGYTF.

The chain couples TRBV25-1 to TRBJ2-1, with D possibly TRBD2 on 5 matching bases. This CDR3 contains 11 residues. V was trimmed by 6 bases and J by 10 bases, leaving 10 bases between them. The V gene's germline CDR1 is MGHDK and CDR2 SYGVNS. The CDR3 reads CASRRVWEQFF. In DNA, the CDR3 is TGTGCCAGCAGGAGGGTATGGGAGCAGTTCTTC.

This CDR3 is CATSRDLTGTQPQHF. CDR3 DNA: TGTGCCACCAGCAGAGATTTGACAGGGACTCAGCCCCAGCATTTT. The chain recombines TRBV15 with TRBJ1-5; 7 nucleotides match TRBD1. The CDR3 loop spans 15 amino acids. CDR1 and CDR2 (germline): LNHNV, YYDKDF (reference sequence). The V segment lost 0 bases and the J segment 6 bases; nucleotides outside the gene matches: 5.

The chain couples TRBV6-5 to TRBJ1-2; no definite D call. Deletions cut 0 bases from V and 4 bases from J, with 12 bases between. The CDR3 consists of 15 residues. Germline V gene sequence: CDR1 MNHEY, CDR2 SVGAGI. Here the CDR3 DNA reads TGTGCCAGCAGTTACTCCGAGGGTATACGCTATGGCTACACCTTC. It specifies CASSYSEGIRYGYTF.

The rearrangement uses TRBV21-1 and TRBJ2-7; the D segment call TRBD2 is taken from the table without a DNA check. TRBV21-1 is tagged as a pseudogene. CDR3 size: 14 residues. Here the CDR3 DNA reads TGTGCCAGCAGCAAAGTAACCTTCGGCTACGAGCAGTACTTC. It yields the protein CASSKVTFGYEQYF.

The J gene is TRBJ2-1, the V gene TRBV5-1, with TRBD1 as a possible D gene (5 bases). The CDR3 is 15 amino acids. Germline CDR1 and CDR2: SGHRS and YFSETQ. V lost 2 bases and J 7 bases, leaving 16 bases between the germline ends. Written as DNA, the CDR3 is TGCGCCAGCAGCTTTGGACAAAAGCTAGTGAATGAGCAGTTCTTC. This codes for CASSFGQKLVNEQFF.

This clone came up a few times. The gene calls are TRBV19 and TRBJ1-5; 7 nucleotides align to TRBD1. Germline V lookup: CDR1 LNHDA, CDR2 SQIVND (reference sequence). V was clipped by 3 bases and J by 5 bases; unmatched bases: 4. The CDR3 extends over 14 amino acids. The CDR3 protein is CASSIGGGHQPQHF. The CDR3, as DNA: TGTGCCAGTAGTATCGGAGGGGGCCATCAGCCCCAGCATTTT. Looking up the rest from reference TRBV19 and TRBJ1-5 gives the full variable domain: DGGITQSPKYLFRKEGQNVTLSCEQNLNHDAMYWYRQDPGQGLRLIYYSQIVNDFQKGDIAEGYSVSREKKESFPLTVTSAQKNPTAFYLCASSIGGGHQPQHFGDGTRLSIL.

V and J are TRBV9 and TRBJ2-7; 9 nucleotides match TRBD1. The CDR3 is 14 residues long. V lost 4 bases, J lost 1 base, and 3 bases stayed unmatched. CDR1 is SGDLS and CDR2 is YYNGEE in the germline V gene. CDR3 DNA sequence: TGTGCCAGCAGCTTCGGACAGGGGTCCTACGAGCAGTACTTC. This encodes CASSFGQGSYEQYF.

The chain combines TRBV29-1 with TRBJ2-7; 8 nucleotides line up with TRBD2. Germline V CDR1 and CDR2: SQVTM, ANQGSEA. The CDR3 contains 13 residues. V shed 5 bases and J 4 bases; nucleotides not matched to a gene: 7. CDR3 protein: CSVSTGREYEQYF. As DNA, the CDR3 is TGCAGCGTTTCCACCGGGAGGGAGTACGAGCAGTACTTC.

The CDR3 region has the DNA TGTGCCAGTAGTATGGATGGACAGCTCGAGCAGTACTTC. This codes for CASSMDGQLEQYF. The chain combines TRBV19 with TRBJ2-7, with D perhaps TRBD1 (6 bases). CDR3 size: 13 residues. V shed 3 bases and J shed 6 bases, with 12 bases lying between them. CDR1 is LNHDA and CDR2 is SQIVND in the germline V gene (reference sequence).

The chain carries TRBV2 and TRBJ2-1; D is perhaps TRBD1 (6 bases). This CDR3 contains 13 residues. The germline V gene has CDR1 SNHLY and CDR2 FYNNEI. V lost 4 bases to trimming and J lost 13 bases, with 17 bases between them. The CDR3 DNA reads TGTGCCAGCAGTGGAGTAGGGGGTTTGGAACAGTTCTTC. Translating it yields CASSGVGGLEQFF. Full variable domain (remainder filled in from reference TRBV2 and TRBJ2-1): EPEVTQTPSHQVTQMGQEVILRCVPISNHLYFYWYRQILGQKVEFLVSFYNNEISEKSEIFDDQFSVERPDGSNFTLKIRSTKLEDSAMYFCASSGVGGLEQFFGPGTRLTVL.

The V gene is TRBV25-1, the J gene TRBJ1-2; D is unclear. Trimming stripped 4 bases from V and 2 bases from J, with 14 bases between. Germline CDR1 MGHDK, CDR2 SYGVNS. This CDR3 is 15 amino acids long. CDR3 region: CASSGFGWVNYGYTF. The CDR3 region has the DNA TGTGCCAGCAGTGGGTTCGGGTGGGTGAACTATGGCTACACCTTC.

The J gene is TRBJ2-2, the V gene TRBV23-1; 12 bases are a match to TRBD2. TRBV23-1 qualifies as an ORF whose function is uncertain. The junction had 7 bases not matched to a gene; V was cut back by 4 bases and J by 1 base. CDR3 size: 18 residues. In nucleotides, the CDR3 is TGCGCCAGCAGTCCACAAGGACTAGCGGGAATGAACACCGGGGAGCTGTTTTTT. Translation: CASSPQGLAGMNTGELFF.

The CDR3 nucleotides read TGTGCCAGCAGTGAAGGGGGACAGGGGTCCTACAATGAGCAGTTCTTC. This gives the protein CASSEGGQGSYNEQFF. V gene TRBV2 combines with J gene TRBJ2-1, with 10 bases lining up with TRBD1. This CDR3 spans 16 amino acids. Germline lookup yields CDR1 SNHLY and CDR2 FYNNEI. V dropped 1 base and J dropped 1; count of bases not matched to a gene: 1.

V usage is TRBV5-1 and J usage is TRBJ2-2; unclear D gene. CDR3 size: 14 residues. Trimming took off 4 bases at V and 1 base at J, with 8 bases between the two ends. Germline loops: CDR1 SGHRS, CDR2 YFSETQ. CDR3 sequence: CASSATENTGELFF. The CDR3 DNA is TGCGCCAGCAGCGCAACAGAGAACACCGGGGAGCTGTTTTTT.

V is TRBV30 and J is TRBJ1-5; possibly TRBD1 for D (6 bases). The V gene lost 2 bases and the J gene lost 3 bases, with 11 bases spanning the gap. The germline gives CDR1 GTSNPN, CDR2 SVGIG (reference sequence). The CDR3 is made up of 14 amino acids. The CDR3 reads CAWSTGKFNQPQHF. The CDR3 DNA follows: TGTGCCTGGAGTACAGGGAAGTTCAATCAGCCCCAGCATTTT.